The T cell receptor beta chain under discussion was sequenced for a study of cytomegalovirus exposure and HLA in healthy donors. The CDR3 has 13 residues. Trimming stripped 3 bases from V and 0 bases from J, with 4 bases between. The V gene's germline CDR1 is SGHRS and CDR2 YFSETQ. The study ran its PCR with 60 Vbeta and 13 Jbeta primers. This table comes from immunoSEQ multiplex PCR, and its TCRdb copy is limited to in-frame clones, with some not included. Altogether roughly 150,000 clones are present, 82% being singletons, with the ten largest covering 0.96%. Broader study findings: Using the classifier, cytomegalovirus status was reportedly diagnosed with high specificity and sensitivity. Common viral pathogens seemed, in a later analysis, to connect with several of the most significant clusters.

On this clone: Its target is not known.

The sequence derives from a girl aged 2-15 years in good health and CMV-seropositive. Sequencing was carried out using PBMCs. The chain links TRBV5-1 to TRBJ2-1, with no clear D. The chain's CDR3 is CASSSSSYNEQFF. For the CDR3, the DNA is TGCGCCAGCAGCTCGAGCTCCTACAATGAGCAGTTCTTC.